This T cell receptor beta chain originates from a study of blood T cell repertoires in COVID-19. Across the study: From T cells, B-cell-depleted T cells, or PBMCs came the material, which was cDNA or gDNA.

Authors' methods: Nucleated cell counts were estimated from reference gene primer amplification. Measured with immunoSEQ multiplex PCR; TCRdb has only the in-frame clones, and not every one. That table furnishes V, J and clone size, whereas the DNA furnished D and trimming. This table has around 190,000 clones, around three quarters appearing once. Germline V gives CDR1 SGHNT, CDR2 YYREEE (reference sequence). Trimming removed 3 bases at V and 4 bases at J, with 8 bases between. CDR3 length: 13 residues. Residents of approximately 25 US areas, aged roughly 18 to 89 years, made up the participants. Material for sequencing was PBMCs or T cells enriched from blood (not recorded which). The clonotype originates from a woman in her forties or fifties with acute COVID-19. The rearrangement links TRBV5-4 to TRBJ2-1; D is possibly TRBD1 (6 bases). The CDR3 reads CASSSDRYNEQFF. The CDR3 DNA reads as TGTGCCAGCAGCTCCGACAGGTACAATGAGCAGTTCTTC.